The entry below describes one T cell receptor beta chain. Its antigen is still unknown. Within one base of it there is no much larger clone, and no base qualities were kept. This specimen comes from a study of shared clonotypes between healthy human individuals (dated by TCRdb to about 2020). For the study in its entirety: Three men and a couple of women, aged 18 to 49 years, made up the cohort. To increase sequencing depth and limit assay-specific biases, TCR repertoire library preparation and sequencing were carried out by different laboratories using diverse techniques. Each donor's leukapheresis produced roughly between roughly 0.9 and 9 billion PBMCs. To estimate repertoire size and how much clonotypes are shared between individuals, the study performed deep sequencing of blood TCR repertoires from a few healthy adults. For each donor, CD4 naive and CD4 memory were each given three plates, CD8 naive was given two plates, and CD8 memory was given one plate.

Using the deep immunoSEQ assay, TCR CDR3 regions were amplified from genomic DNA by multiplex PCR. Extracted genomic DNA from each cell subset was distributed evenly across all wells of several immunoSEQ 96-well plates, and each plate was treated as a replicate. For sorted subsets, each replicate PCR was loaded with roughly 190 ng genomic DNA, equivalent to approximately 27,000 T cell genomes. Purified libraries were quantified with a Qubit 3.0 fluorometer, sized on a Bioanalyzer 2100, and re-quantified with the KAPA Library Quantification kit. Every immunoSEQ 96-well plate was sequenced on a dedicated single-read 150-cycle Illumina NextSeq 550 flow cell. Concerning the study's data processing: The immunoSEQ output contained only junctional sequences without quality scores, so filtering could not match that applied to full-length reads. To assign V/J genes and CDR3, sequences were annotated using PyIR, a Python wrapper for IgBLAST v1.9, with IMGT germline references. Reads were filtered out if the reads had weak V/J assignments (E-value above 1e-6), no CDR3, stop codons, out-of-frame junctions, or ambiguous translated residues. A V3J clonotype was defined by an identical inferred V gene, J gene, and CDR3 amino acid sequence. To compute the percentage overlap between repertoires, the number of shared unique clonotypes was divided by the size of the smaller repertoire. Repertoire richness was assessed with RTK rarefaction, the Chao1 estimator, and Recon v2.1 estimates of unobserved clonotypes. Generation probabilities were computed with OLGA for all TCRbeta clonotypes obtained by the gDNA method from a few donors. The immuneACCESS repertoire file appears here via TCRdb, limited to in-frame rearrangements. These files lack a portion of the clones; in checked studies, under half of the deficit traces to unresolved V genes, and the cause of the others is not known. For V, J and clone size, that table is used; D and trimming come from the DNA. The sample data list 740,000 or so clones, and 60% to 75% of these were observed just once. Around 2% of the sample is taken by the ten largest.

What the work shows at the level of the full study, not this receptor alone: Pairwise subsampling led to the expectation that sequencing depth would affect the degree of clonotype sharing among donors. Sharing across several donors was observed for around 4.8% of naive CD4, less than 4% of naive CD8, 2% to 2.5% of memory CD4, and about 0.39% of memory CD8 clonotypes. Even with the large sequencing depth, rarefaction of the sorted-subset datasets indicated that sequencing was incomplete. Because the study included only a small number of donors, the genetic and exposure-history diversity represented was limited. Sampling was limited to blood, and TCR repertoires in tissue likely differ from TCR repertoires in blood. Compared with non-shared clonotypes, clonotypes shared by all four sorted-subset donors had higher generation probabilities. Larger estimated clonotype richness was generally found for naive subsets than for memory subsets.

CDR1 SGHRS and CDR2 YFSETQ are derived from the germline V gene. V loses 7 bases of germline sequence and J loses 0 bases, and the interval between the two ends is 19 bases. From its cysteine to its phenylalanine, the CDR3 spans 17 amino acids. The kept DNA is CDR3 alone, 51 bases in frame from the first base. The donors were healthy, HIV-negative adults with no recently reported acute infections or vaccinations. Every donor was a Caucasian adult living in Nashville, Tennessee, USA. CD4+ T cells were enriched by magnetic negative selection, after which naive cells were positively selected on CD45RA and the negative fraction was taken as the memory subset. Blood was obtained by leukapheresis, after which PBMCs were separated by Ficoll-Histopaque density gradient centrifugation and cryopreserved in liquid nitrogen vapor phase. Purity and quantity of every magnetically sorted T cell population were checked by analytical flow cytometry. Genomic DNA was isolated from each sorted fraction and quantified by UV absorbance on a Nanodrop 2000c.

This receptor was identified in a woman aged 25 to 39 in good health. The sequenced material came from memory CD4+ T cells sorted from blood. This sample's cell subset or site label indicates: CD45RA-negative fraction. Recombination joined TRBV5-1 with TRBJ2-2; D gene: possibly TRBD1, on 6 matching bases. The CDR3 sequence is CASRNLQGSANTGELFF. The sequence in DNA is TGCGCCAGCCGTAACCTCCAGGGGTCCGCGAACACCGGGGAGCTGTTTTTT.